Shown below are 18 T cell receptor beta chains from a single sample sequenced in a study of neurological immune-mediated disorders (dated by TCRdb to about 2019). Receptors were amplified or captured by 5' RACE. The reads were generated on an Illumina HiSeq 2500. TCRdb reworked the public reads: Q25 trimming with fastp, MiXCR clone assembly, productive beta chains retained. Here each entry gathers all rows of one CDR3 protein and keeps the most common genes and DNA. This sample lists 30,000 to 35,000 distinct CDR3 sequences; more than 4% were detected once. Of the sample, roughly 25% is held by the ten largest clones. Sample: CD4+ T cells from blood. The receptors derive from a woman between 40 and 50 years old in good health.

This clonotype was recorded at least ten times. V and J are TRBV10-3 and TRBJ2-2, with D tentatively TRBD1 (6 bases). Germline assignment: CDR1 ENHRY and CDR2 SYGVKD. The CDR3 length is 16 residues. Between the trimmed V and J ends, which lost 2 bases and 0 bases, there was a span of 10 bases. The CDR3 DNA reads TGTGCCATCAGTGAGGGGGGACATTCGAACACCGGGGAGCTGTTTTTT. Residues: CAISEGGHSNTGELFF.

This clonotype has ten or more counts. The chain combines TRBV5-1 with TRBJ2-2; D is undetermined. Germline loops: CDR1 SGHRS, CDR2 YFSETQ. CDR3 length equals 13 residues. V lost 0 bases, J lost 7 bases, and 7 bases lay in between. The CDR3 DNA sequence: TGCGCCAGCAGCTTGGGCCCGAACGGGGAGCTGTTTTTT. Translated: CASSLGPNGELFF. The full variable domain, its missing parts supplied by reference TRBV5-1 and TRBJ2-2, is KAGVTQTPRYLIKTRGQQVTLSCSPISGHRSVSWYQQTPGQGLQFLFEYFSETQRNKGNFPGRFSGRQFSNSRSEMNVSTLELGDSALYLCASSLGPNGELFFGEGSRLTVL.

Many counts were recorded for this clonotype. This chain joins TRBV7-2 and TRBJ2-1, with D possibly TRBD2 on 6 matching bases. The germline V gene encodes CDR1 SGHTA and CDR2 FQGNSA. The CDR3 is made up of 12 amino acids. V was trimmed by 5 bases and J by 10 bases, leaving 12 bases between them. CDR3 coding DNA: TGTGCCAGCAGCACCGATCTAGCGGAGCAGTTCTTC. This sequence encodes CASSTDLAEQFF.

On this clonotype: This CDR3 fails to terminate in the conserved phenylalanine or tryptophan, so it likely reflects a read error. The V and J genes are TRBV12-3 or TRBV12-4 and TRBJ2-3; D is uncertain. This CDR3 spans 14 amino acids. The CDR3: CTSSFGARTDTQYS. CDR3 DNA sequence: TGTACCAGCAGTTTCGGAGCGAGGACAGATACGCAGTATTCT.

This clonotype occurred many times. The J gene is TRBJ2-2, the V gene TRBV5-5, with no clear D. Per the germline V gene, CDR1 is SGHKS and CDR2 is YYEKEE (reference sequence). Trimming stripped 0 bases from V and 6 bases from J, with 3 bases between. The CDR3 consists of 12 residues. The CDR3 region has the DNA TGTGCCAGCAGCTTGGCACCCGGGGAGCTGTTTTTT. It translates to CASSLAPGELFF.

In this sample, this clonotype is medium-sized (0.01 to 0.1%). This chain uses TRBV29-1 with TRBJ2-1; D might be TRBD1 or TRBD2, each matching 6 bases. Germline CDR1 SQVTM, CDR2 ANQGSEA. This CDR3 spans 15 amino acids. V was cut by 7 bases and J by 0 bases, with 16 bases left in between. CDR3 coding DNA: TGCAGCGCCGAGGGGGAGGTCAGCTCCTACAATGAGCAGTTCTTC. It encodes CSAEGEVSSYNEQFF.

CDR3 residues: CAWSVSEANEQYF. For the CDR3, the DNA is TGTGCCTGGAGTGTTTCGGAGGCCAACGAGCAGTACTTC. This rearrangement joins TRBV30 to TRBJ2-7; D perhaps matches TRBD2 (5 bases). The CDR3 is 13 residues long. Germline loops: CDR1 GTSNPN, CDR2 SVGIG (reference sequence). The V end lost 0 bases, the J end lost 5 bases, and 11 bases lay between the germline ends.

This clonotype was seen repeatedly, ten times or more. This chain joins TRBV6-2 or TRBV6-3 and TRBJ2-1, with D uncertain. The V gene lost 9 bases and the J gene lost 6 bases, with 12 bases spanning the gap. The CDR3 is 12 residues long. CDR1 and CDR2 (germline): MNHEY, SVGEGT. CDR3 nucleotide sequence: TGTGCCAGTGACCTGCCGTCCAATGAGCAGTTCTTC. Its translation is CASDLPSNEQFF.

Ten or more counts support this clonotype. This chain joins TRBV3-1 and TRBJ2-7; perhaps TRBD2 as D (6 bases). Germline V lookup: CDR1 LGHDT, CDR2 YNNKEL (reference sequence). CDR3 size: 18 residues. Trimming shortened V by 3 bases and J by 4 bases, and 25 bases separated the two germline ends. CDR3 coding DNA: TGTGCCAGCAGCCATCCTCCGAGTGGGGCATGGGGAGGATACGAGCAGTACTTC. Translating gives CASSHPPSGAWGGYEQYF.

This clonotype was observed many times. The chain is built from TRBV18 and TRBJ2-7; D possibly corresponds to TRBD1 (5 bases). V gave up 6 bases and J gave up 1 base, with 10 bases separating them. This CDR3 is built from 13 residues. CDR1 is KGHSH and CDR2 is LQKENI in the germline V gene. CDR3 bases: TGTGCCAGCTCCAAGGGGTGGTCCTACGAGCAGTACTTC. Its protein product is CASSKGWSYEQYF.

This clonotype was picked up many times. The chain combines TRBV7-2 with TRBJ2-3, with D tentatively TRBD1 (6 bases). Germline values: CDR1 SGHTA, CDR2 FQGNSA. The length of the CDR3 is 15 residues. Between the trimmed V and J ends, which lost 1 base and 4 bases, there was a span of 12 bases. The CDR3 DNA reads TGTGCCAGCAGCTTAGGGGGTGCAGGGGCAGATACGCAGTATTTT. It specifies CASSLGGAGADTQYF.

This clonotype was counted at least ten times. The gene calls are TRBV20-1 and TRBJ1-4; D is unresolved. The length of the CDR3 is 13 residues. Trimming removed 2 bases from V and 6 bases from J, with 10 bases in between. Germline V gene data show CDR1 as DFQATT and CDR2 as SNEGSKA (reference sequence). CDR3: CSARSVDYEKLFF. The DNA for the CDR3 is TGCAGTGCTAGATCGGTAGATTATGAAAAACTGTTTTTT.

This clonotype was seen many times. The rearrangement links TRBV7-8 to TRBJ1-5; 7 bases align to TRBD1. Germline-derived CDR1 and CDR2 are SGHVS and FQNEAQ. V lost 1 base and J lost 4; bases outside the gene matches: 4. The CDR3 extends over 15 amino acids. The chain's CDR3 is CASSLGGGQNQPQHF. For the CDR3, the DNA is TGTGCCAGCAGCTTAGGGGGGGGACAGAATCAGCCCCAGCATTTT.

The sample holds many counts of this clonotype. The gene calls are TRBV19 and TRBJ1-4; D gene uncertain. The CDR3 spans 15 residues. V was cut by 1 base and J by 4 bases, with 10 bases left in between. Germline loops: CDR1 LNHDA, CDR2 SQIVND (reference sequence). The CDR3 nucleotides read TGTGCCAGTAGTATAGGAGGCCAGTATAATGAAAAACTGTTTTTT. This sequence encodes CASSIGGQYNEKLFF.

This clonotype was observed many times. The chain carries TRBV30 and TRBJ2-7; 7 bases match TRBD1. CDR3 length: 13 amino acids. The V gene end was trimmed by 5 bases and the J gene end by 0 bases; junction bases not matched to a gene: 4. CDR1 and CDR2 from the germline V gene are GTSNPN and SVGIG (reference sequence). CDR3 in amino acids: CAWARDSSYEQYF. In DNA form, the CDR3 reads TGTGCCTGGGCCCGGGACAGCTCCTACGAGCAGTACTTC.

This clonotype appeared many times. CDR3 protein: CASSLQFQRTYNEQFF. The CDR3 region has the DNA TGTGCCAGCAGCTTACAGTTCCAGCGGACCTACAATGAGCAGTTCTTC. The V gene is TRBV7-9, the J gene TRBJ2-1; possibly TRBD2 for D (5 bases). This CDR3 comprises 16 residues. Trimming took 2 bases from V and 2 from J, leaving 13 bases between them. Germline values: CDR1 SEHNR, CDR2 FQNEAQ (reference sequence).

The CDR3 DNA follows: TGTGCCAGCAGACCTGTTGGACACAACCCCTACGAGCAGTACTTC. It codes for CASRPVGHNPYEQYF. The V gene is TRBV28, the J gene TRBJ2-7, with D possibly being TRBD1 (5 bases). CDR3 length: 15 residues. Germline CDR1 and CDR2: MDHEN and SYDVKM. The germline V and J ends were trimmed by 6 bases and 2 bases, with 17 bases remaining between them.

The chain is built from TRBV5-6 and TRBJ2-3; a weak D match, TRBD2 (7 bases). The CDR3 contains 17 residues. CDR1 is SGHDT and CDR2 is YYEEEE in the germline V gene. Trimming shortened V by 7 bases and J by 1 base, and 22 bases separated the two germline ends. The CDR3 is CASQVRIPGGGTDTQYF. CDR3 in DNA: TGTGCCAGCCAAGTTCGTATCCCGGGGGGCGGCACAGATACGCAGTATTTT.